This T cell receptor beta chain is drawn from a study of identical twins. The CDR3 sequence is 16 residues long. Per the germline V gene, CDR1 is SGHAT and CDR2 is FQNNGV. The junction had 19 bases not matched to a gene; V was cut back by 8 bases and J by 9 bases. From the 5' RACE reads, TCRdb called clonotypes with MiXCR, one entry per CDR3 protein. The sample carries more than 600,000 distinct CDR3 sequences, over 15% recorded once. Study-wide points: Beta out-of-frame sequences showed weaker excess sharing between twins.

A remark on this clonotype: Its antigen is not identified.

In addition, the sample was reused for a study of T cells expressing NK-cell markers.

V usage is TRBV11-2 and J usage is TRBJ2-1; 7 bases line up with TRBD1. This TCR was sampled from a young woman in good health. Input material: PBMCs. The CDR3 spells CASGREGAFGFGEQFF. In DNA, the CDR3 is TGTGCCAGCGGACGAGAGGGGGCTTTCGGCTTCGGTGAGCAGTTCTTC.